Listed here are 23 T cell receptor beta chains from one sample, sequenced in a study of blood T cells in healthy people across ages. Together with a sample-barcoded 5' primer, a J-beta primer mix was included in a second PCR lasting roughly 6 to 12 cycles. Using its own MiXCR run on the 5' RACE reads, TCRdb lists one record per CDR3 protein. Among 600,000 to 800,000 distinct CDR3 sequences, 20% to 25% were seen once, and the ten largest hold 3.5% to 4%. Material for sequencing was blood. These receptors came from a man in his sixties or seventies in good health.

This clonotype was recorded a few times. CDR3 residues: CASSFTGEGYTF. CDR3 sequence (DNA): TGTGCCAGCAGCTTTACAGGGGAGGGCTACACCTTC. The chain couples TRBV7-9 to TRBJ1-2, with TRBD1 matching over 7 bases. With V trimmed by 3 bases and J by 8 bases, 3 bases remained unmatched. This CDR3 comprises 12 residues. Germline assignment: CDR1 SEHNR and CDR2 FQNEAQ (reference sequence). Together with reference TRBV7-9 and TRBJ1-2, the CDR3 gives the full variable domain: DTGVSQNPRHKITKRGQNVTFRCDPISEHNRLYWYRQTLGQGPEFLTYFQNEAQLEKSRLLSDRFSAERPKGSFSTLEIQRTEQGDSAMYLCASSFTGEGYTFGSGTRLTVV.

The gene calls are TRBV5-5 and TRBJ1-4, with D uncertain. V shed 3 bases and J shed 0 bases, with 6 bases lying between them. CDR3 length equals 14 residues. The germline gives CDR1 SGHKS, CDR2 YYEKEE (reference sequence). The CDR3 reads CASSSYATNEKLFF. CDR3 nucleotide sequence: TGTGCCAGCAGCTCGTACGCAACTAATGAAAAACTGTTTTTT.

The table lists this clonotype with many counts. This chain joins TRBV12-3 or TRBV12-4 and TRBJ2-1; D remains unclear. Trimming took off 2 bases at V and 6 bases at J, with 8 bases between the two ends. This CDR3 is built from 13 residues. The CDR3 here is CASSLRRANEQFF. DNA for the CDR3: TGTGCCAGCAGTTTACGGCGAGCCAATGAGCAGTTCTTC.

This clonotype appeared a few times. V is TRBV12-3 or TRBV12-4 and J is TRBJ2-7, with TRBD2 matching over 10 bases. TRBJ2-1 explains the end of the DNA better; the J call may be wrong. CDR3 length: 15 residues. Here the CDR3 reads CASSLEASGSNEQFF. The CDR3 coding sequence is TGTGCCAGCAGTTTAGAGGCTAGCGGGAGCAATGAGCAGTTCTTC.

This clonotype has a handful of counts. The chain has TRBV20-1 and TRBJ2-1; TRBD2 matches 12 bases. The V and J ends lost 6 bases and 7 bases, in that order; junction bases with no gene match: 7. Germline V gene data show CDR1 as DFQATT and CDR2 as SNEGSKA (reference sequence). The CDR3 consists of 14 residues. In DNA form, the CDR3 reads TGCAGTGCAAAACTAGCGGGAGGTCCAAATGAGCAGTTCTTC. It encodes CSAKLAGGPNEQFF.

This CDR3 is CASSSLAGALHEQYF. The CDR3 DNA follows: TGTGCCAGCAGCTCCTTAGCGGGAGCGCTGCACGAGCAGTACTTC. The chain employs TRBV7-2 and TRBJ2-7; TRBD2 aligns across 9 bases. Germline lookup yields CDR1 SGHTA and CDR2 FQGNSA. The ends lost 4 bases at V and 5 bases at J; junction bases unmatched: 9. This CDR3 region has 15 residues.

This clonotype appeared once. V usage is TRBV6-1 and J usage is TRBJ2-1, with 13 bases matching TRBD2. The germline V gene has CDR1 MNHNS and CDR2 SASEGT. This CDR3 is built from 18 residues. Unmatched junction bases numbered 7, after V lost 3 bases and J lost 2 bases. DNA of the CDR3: TGTGCCAGCAGTGATGGGACTAGCGGGACACCGACCTACAATGAGCAGTTCTTC. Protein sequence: CASSDGTSGTPTYNEQFF.

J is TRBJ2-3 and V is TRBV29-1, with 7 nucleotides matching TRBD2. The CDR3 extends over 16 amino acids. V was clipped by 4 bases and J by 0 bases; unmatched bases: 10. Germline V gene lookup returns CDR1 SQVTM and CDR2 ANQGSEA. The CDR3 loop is CSVVLSRRESTDTQYF. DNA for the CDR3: TGCAGCGTTGTTCTATCTAGGCGGGAGAGCACAGATACGCAGTATTTT.

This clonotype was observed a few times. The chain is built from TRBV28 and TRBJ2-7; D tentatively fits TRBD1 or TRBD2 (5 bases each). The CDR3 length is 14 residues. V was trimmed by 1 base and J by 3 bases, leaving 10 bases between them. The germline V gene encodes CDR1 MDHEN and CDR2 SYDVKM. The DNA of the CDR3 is TGTGCCAGCAGTTTATTGGGGGAGTACTACGAGCAGTACTTC. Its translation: CASSLLGEYYEQYF.

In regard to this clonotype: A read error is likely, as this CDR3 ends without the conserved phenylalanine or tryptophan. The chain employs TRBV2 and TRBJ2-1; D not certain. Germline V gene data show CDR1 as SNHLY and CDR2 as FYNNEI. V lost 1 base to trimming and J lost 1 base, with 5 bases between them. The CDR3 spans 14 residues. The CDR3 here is CASSEEVSYNEQFS. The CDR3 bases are TGTGCCAGCAGTGAAGAGGTTTCCTACAATGAGCAGTTCTCC.

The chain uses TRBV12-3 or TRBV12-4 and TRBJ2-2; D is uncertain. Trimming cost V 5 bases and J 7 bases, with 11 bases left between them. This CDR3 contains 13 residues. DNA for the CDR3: TGTGCCAGCAGTAACTGGGATAACGGGGAGCTGTTTTTT. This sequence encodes CASSNWDNGELFF.

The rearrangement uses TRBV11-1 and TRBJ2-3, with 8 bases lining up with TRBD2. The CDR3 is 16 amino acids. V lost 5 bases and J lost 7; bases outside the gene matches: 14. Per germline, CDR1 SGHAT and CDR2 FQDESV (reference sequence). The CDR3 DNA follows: TGTGCCAGCAGCCAGGGGACTCACGGGAGGGCAAATACGCAGTATTTT. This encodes CASSQGTHGRANTQYF.

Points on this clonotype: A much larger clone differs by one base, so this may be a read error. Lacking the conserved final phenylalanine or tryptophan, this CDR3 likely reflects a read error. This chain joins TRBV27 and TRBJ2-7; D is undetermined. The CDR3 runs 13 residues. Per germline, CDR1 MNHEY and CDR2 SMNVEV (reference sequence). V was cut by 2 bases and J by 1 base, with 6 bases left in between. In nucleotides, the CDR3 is TGTGCCAGCAGTTTAACGCCATCCTACGAGCAGTACTCC. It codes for CASSLTPSYEQYS.

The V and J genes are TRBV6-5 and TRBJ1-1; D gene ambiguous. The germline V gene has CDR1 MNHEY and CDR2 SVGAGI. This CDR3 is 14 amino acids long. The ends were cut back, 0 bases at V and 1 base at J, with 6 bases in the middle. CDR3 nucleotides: TGTGCCAGCAGTTACTCACTGAGGAACACTGAAGCTTTCTTT. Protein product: CASSYSLRNTEAFF.

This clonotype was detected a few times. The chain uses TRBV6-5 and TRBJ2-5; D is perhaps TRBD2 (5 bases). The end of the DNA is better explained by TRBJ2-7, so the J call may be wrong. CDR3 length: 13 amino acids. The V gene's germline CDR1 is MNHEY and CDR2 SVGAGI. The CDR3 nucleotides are TGTGCCAGCAGTAAACTAGTTTCCTACGAGCAGTACTTC. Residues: CASSKLVSYEQYF.

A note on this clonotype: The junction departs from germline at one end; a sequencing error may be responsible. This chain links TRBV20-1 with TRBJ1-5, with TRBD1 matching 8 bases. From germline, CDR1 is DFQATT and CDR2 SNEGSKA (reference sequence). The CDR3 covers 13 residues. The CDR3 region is CSASGQGNQPRHF. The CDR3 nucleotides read TGCAGTGCTAGCGGACAGGGCAATCAGCCCCGGCATTTT.

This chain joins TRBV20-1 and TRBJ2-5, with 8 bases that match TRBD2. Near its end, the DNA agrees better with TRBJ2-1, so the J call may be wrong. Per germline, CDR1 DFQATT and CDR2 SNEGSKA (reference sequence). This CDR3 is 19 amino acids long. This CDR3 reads CSATFLGTRGFGGNNEQFF. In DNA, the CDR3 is TGCAGTGCTACATTCTTAGGGACTAGGGGCTTCGGAGGAAACAATGAGCAGTTCTTC.

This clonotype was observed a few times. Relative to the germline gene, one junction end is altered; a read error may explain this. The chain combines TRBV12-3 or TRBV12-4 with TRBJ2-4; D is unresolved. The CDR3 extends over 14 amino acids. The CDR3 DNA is TGTGCCAGCAGTTTATTACCAGCCAAAAACATTCGGTACTTC. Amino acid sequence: CASSLLPAKNIRYF.

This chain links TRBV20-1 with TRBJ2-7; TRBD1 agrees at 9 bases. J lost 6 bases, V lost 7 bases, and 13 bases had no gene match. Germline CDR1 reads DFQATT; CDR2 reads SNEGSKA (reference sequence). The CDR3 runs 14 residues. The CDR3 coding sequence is TGCAGTGGGCTCGAGGGACAGGGTATTGGCGAGCAGTACTTC. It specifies CSGLEGQGIGEQYF.

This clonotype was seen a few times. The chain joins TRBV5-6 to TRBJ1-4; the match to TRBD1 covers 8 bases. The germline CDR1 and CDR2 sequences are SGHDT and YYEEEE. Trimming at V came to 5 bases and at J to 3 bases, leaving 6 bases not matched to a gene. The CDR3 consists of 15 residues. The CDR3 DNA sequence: TGTGCCAGCAGTAAAGACAGGGGTGCTAATGAAAAACTGTTTTTT. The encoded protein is CASSKDRGANEKLFF. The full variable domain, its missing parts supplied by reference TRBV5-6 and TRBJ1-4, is DAGVTQSPTHLIKTRGQQVTLRCSPKSGHDTVSWYQQALGQGPQFIFQYYEEEERQRGNFPDRFSGHQFPNYSSELNVNALLLGDSALYLCASSKDRGANEKLFFGSGTQLSVL.

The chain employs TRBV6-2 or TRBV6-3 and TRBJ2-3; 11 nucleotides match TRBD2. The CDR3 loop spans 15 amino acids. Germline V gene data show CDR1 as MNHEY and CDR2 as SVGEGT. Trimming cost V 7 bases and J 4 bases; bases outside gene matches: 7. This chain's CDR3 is CASTSALAGADTQYF. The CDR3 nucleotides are TGTGCCAGCACCTCGGCACTAGCGGGAGCAGATACGCAGTATTTT.

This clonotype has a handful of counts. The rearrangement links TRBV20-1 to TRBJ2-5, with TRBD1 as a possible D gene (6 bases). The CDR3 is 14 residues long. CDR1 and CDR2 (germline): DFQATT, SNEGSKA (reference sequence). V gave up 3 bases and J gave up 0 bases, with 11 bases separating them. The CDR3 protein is CSARGDTYQETQYF. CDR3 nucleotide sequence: TGCAGTGCTAGGGGGGACACTTACCAAGAGACCCAGTACTTC.

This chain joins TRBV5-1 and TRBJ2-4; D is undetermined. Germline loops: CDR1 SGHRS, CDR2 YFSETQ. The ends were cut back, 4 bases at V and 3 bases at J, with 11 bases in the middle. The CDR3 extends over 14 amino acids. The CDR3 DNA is TGCGCCAGCAGCCCGGACGTTGGCAAAAACATTCAGTACTTC. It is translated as CASSPDVGKNIQYF.